What follows are 18 T cell receptor beta chains derived from one specimen sequenced in a study of T cell responses to AZD1222 COVID-19 vaccine. The protocol was immunoSEQ multiplex PCR, while the TCRdb copy is restricted to in-frame clones and leaves out a portion. This table has 140,000 or so clones, 75% to 90% appearing once. The specimen was peripheral blood, collected on day 0 of AZD1222 vaccination. The receptor source for this set is an adult in good health.

This chain connects TRBV19 to TRBJ2-2; D possibly matches TRBD1 or TRBD2 (5 bases each). Deletions cut 3 bases from V and 3 bases from J, with 11 bases between. Germline lookup yields CDR1 LNHDA and CDR2 SQIVND (reference sequence). The CDR3 covers 15 residues. In DNA form, the CDR3 reads TGTGCCAGTAGTATTTCCGGGGCGGACACCGGGGAGCTGTTTTTT. Its protein product is CASSISGADTGELFF. The complete variable domain, with remaining parts taken from reference TRBV19 and TRBJ2-2, reads DGGITQSPKYLFRKEGQNVTLSCEQNLNHDAMYWYRQDPGQGLRLIYYSQIVNDFQKGDIAEGYSVSREKKESFPLTVTSAQKNPTAFYLCASSISGADTGELFFGEGSRLTVL.

The sample holds one count of this clone. The sample has other DNA sequences that encode this CDR3 too. The chain recombines TRBV5-1 with TRBJ1-1; D gene unclear. The CDR3 has 14 residues. The ends were cut back, 0 bases at V and 1 base at J, with 7 bases in the middle. The germline V gene has CDR1 SGHRS and CDR2 YFSETQ. CDR3 loop: CASSLVAGNTEAFF. CDR3 in DNA: TGCGCCAGCAGCTTGGTTGCCGGGAACACTGAAGCTTTCTTT.

This clone was found a few times. The chain couples TRBV9 to TRBJ2-3, with a weak D call TRBD2 (6 bases). CDR3 length: 15 residues. V was trimmed by 1 base and J by 2 bases, leaving 11 bases between them. The germline V gene encodes CDR1 SGDLS and CDR2 YYNGEE. The CDR3 nucleotides read TGTGCCAGCAGCGTAATGGAGGGAACCACAGATACGCAGTATTTT. It yields the protein CASSVMEGTTDTQYF. The full variable domain, rest sourced from reference TRBV9 and TRBJ2-3, is DSGVTQTPKHLITATGQRVTLRCSPRSGDLSVYWYQQSLDQGLQFLIQYYNGEERAKGNILERFSAQQFPDLHSELNLSSLELGDSALYFCASSVMEGTTDTQYFGPGTRLTVL.

The V call is TRBV19, the J call TRBJ1-5; a weak D match, TRBD1 (6 bases). V dropped 4 bases and J dropped 0 bases, with 10 bases sitting between them. The length of the CDR3 is 15 residues. Looked up from germline, CDR1 is LNHDA and CDR2 is SQIVND (reference sequence). The CDR3 DNA is TGTGCCAGTAGTACGACAGGTTATAGCAATCAGCCCCAGCATTTT. This translates into CASSTTGYSNQPQHF.

V gene TRBV28 combines with J gene TRBJ2-2, with D uncertain. The CDR3 length is 13 residues. V was trimmed by 3 bases and J by 7 bases, leaving 9 bases between them. Germline loops: CDR1 MDHEN, CDR2 SYDVKM. DNA of the CDR3: TGTGCCAGCAGTTTCCCTAGAGTCGGGGAGCTGTTTTTT. Amino acid sequence: CASSFPRVGELFF.

This clone was counted a single time. V usage is TRBV30 and J usage is TRBJ1-2; possibly TRBD1 for D (5 bases). The CDR3 is made up of 15 amino acids. CDR1 GTSNPN and CDR2 SVGIG come from the germline V gene (reference sequence). Trimming pared 4 bases from V and 0 bases from J, leaving 15 bases between. Here the CDR3 reads CAWTFGGSSNYGYTF. In DNA, the CDR3 is TGTGCCTGGACCTTCGGGGGGTCCTCTAACTATGGCTACACCTTC.

The chain links TRBV30 to TRBJ1-1; no definite D call. V was pared by 4 bases and J by 8 bases, with 20 bases between. Germline loops: CDR1 GTSNPN, CDR2 SVGIG (reference sequence). The CDR3 runs 14 residues. DNA for the CDR3: TGTGCCTGGATTATTCCCGCCGGCCTAGGGGAAGCTTTCTTT. It encodes CAWIIPAGLGEAFF.

The CDR3 DNA reads TGTGCCAGTAGATCCTGGGTCGGGGAGGGCTCCGAGCAGTACTTC. Translating gives CASRSWVGEGSEQYF. The chain is built from TRBV19 and TRBJ2-7, with 7 nucleotides matching TRBD2. The CDR3 has 15 amino acids. Germline CDR1 is LNHDA and CDR2 is SQIVND (reference sequence). The V segment lost 6 bases and the J segment 6 bases; nucleotides outside the gene matches: 14. Based on the CDR3 plus reference TRBV19 and TRBJ2-7, the full variable domain is DGGITQSPKYLFRKEGQNVTLSCEQNLNHDAMYWYRQDPGQGLRLIYYSQIVNDFQKGDIAEGYSVSREKKESFPLTVTSAQKNPTAFYLCASRSWVGEGSEQYFGPGTRLTVT.

The V gene is TRBV6-2 or TRBV6-3, the J gene TRBJ2-5, with D perhaps TRBD2 (5 bases). CDR1 and CDR2 from the germline V gene are MNHEY and SVGEGT. This CDR3 has 14 residues. With 2 bases removed from V and 1 base from J, the gap between germline ends came to 8 bases. The CDR3 protein is CASSYVRVQETQYF. For the CDR3, the DNA is TGTGCCAGCAGTTACGTGCGGGTCCAAGAGACCCAGTACTTC.

This clone has just a few counts. The chain joins TRBV30 to TRBJ1-6; D is ambiguous. V lost 5 bases and J lost 0, with 11 bases in between. The CDR3 is made up of 15 amino acids. Germline V gene lookup returns CDR1 GTSNPN and CDR2 SVGIG (reference sequence). CDR3 in DNA: TGTGCCTGGGAGTTGGTAAGCTCCTATAATTCACCCCTCCACTTT. This codes for CAWELVSSYNSPLHF.

The V and J genes are TRBV30 and TRBJ2-5, with D maybe TRBD2 (5 bases). The CDR3 extends over 10 amino acids. Germline V lookup: CDR1 GTSNPN, CDR2 SVGIG (reference sequence). V gave up 6 bases and J gave up 3 bases, with 5 bases separating them. CDR3 coding DNA: TGTGCCTGCGGGGAAGAGACCCAGTACTTC. Translation: CACGEETQYF.

The genes are TRBV6-2 or TRBV6-3 and TRBJ2-7; 10 nucleotides match TRBD2. Looked up from germline, CDR1 is MNHEY and CDR2 is SVGEGT. V was clipped by 5 bases and J by 3 bases; unmatched bases: 7. The CDR3 has 15 amino acids. DNA for the CDR3: TGTGCCAGCAGTAAACCTAGCGGGGGAAACTACGAGCAGTACTTC. Its protein product is CASSKPSGGNYEQYF.

The rearrangement links TRBV3-1 (or the pseudogene TRBV3-2) to TRBJ1-1; D is undetermined. The V end was cut by 4 bases, the J end by 0 bases, with 12 bases between. The CDR3 has 15 residues. Per germline, CDR1 LGHDT and CDR2 YNNKEL (reference sequence). The CDR3 DNA reads as TGTGCCAGCAGCCTAGCTAGCGTCATGAACACTGAAGCTTTCTTT. This encodes CASSLASVMNTEAFF.

V and J are TRBV30 and TRBJ1-5, with TRBD1 as a possible D gene (5 bases). This CDR3 region has 13 residues. The V end was cut by 0 bases, the J end by 5 bases, with 8 bases between. Germline values: CDR1 GTSNPN, CDR2 SVGIG (reference sequence). Here the CDR3 DNA reads TGTGCCTGGAGTGTCAGGGAGGATCAGCCCCAGCATTTT. Translating it yields CAWSVREDQPQHF.

The CDR3 DNA reads as TGTGCCAGCAGCTCCGCCCGCTCTAACTATGGCTACACCTTC. Encoded protein: CASSSARSNYGYTF. The V gene is TRBV5-4, the J gene TRBJ1-2; D is undetermined. The CDR3 extends over 14 amino acids. Germline CDR1 is SGHNT and CDR2 is YYREEE (reference sequence). V was trimmed by 3 bases and J by 0 bases, leaving 9 bases between them.

The chain recombines TRBV14 with TRBJ2-3; D uncertain. CDR3 length: 14 amino acids. Germline V gene data show CDR1 as SGHDN and CDR2 as FVKESK. The ends were cut back, 5 bases at V and 6 bases at J, with 15 bases in the middle. The CDR3 sequence is CASSERKGRDTQYF. CDR3 DNA sequence: TGTGCCAGCAGCGAGAGAAAGGGTCGGGATACGCAGTATTTT.

This clone was recorded only once. This chain connects TRBV23-1 to TRBJ1-5; perhaps TRBD1 as D (6 bases). TRBV23-1 is recorded as an ORF, its role being uncertain. The V and J ends lost 4 bases and 6 bases respectively, with 19 bases between them. The CDR3 has 16 amino acids. The CDR3 coding sequence is TGCGCCAGCAGTCTGGTCGGGGGCCATTTCAGTCAGCCCCAGCATTTT. Amino acids: CASSLVGGHFSQPQHF.

As regards this clone: A much larger clone is a single base away; this may be a read error. Other nucleotide sequences in the sample specify the same CDR3. The chain employs TRBV6-5 and TRBJ2-7; TRBD1 matches at 7 bases. The germline V gene encodes CDR1 MNHEY and CDR2 SVGAGI. CDR3 length: 13 residues. V dropped 5 bases and J dropped 0; count of bases not matched to a gene: 1. CDR3 DNA sequence: TGTGCCAGCAGTAGACAGGGCTCCTACGAGCAGTACTTC. It is translated as CASSRQGSYEQYF.